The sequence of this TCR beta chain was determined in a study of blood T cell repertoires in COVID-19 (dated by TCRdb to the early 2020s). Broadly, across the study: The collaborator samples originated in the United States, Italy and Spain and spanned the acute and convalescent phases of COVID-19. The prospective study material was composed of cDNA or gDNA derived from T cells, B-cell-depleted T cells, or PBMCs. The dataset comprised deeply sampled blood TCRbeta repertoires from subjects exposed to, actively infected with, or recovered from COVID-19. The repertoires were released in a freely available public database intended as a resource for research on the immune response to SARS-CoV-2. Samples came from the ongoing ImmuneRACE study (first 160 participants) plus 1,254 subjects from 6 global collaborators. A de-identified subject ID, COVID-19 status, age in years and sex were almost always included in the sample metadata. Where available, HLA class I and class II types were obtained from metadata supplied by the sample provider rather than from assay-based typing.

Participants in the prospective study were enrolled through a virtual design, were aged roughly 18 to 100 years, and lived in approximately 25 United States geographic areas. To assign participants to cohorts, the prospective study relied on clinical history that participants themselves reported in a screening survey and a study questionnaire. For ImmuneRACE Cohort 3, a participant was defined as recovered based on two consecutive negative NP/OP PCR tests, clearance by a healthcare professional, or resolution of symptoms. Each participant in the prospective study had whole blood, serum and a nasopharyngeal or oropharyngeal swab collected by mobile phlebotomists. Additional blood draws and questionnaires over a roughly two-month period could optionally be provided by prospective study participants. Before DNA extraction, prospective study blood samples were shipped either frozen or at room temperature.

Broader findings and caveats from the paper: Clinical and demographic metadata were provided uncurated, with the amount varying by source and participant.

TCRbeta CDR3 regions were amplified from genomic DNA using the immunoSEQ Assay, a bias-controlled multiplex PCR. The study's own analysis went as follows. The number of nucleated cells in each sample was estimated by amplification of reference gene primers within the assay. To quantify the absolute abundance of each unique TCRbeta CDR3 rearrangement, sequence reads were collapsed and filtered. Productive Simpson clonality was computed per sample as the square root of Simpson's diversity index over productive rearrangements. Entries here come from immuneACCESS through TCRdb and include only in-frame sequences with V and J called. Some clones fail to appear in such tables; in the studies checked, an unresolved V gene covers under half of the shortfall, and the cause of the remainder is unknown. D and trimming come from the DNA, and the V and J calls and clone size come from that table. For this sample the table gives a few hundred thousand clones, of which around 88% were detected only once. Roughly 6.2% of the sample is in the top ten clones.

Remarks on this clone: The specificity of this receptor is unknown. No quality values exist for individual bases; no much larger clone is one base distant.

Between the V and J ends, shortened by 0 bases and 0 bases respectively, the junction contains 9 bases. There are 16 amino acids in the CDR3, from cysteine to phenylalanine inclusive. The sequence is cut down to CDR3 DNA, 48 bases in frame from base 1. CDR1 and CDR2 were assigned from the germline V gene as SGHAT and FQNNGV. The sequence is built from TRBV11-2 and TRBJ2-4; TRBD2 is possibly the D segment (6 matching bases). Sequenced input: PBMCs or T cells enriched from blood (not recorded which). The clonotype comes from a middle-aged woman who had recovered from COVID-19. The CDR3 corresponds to CASSLDLALAKNIQYF. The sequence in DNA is TGTGCCAGCAGCTTAGATCTAGCGTTAGCCAAAAACATTCAGTACTTC.